This T cell receptor beta chain was documented in a study of T cell responses to AZD1222 COVID-19 vaccine. Study-level findings and limits: Two doses of AZD1222 preceded a rise in Spike-specific TCR breadth and depth. Of the AZD1222 recipients, only 5 to 7 were seropositive at baseline. Unmutated variant regions reportedly attract nearly half of all spike-specific TCRs. The donors showed a predominance of white British ancestry and of females, with possible underestimation of clonal diversity.

Some clones are missing from TCRdb's copy, which holds only in-frame ones; the method was immunoSEQ multiplex PCR. The data hold around 100,000 clones, with about nine tenths observed a single time. As for this clone: Its target is unknown.

The clonotype comes from an adult who received the MenACWY meningococcal vaccine as a control. Here the sequenced sample was peripheral blood, taken 28 days after the second dose of the MenACWY control vaccine.

The CDR3 is CAWSVQTGNTEAFF. As DNA, the CDR3 is TGTGCCTGGAGTGTACAGACAGGGAACACTGAAGCTTTCTTT. V is TRBV30 and J is TRBJ1-1; D perhaps matches TRBD1 (6 bases). V lost 0 bases and J lost 1, with 9 bases in between. The CDR3 sequence is 14 residues long. Germline CDR1 and CDR2: GTSNPN and SVGIG (reference sequence).